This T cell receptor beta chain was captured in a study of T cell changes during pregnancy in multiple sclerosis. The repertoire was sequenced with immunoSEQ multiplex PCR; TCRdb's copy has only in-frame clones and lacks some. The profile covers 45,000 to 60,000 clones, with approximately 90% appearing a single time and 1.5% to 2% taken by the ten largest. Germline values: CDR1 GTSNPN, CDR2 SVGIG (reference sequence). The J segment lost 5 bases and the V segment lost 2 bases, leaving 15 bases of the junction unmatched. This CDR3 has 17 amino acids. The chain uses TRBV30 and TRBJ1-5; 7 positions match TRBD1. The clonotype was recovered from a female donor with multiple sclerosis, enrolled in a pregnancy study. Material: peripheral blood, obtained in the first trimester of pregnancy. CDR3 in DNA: TGTGCCTGGAGTAAGGGAAGTGGTAGGGGGCGAGATCAGCCCCAGCATTTT. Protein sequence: CAWSKGSGRGRDQPQHF.